This T cell receptor (beta chain) was captured in a study of Graves' ophthalmopathy and Graves' hyperthyroidism. Points from the study as a whole: Among expanded thyroid clonotypes above 0.001 frequency, most also occurred in blood.

Other autoimmune diseases, uncontrolled infections, pregnancy or lactation ruled patients out of participation. The authors diagnosed from clinical symptoms, serum thyroxine, TRAb, thyroid ultrasound and orbital computed tomography. A volume of 10 ml of fresh peripheral blood supplied the PBMCs. RNA transcripts were the source from which TCR beta CDR3 regions were amplified. HTBI-primed RT-PCR formed the first round, and a multiplex PCR formed the second. In TCRdb, the multiplex PCR reads were re-called with MiXCR into one record per CDR3 protein. The data show 350,000 to 450,000 distinct CDR3 sequences, about 21% seen once. The CDR3 loop spans 12 amino acids. From germline, CDR1 is SGHAT and CDR2 FQNNGV. Trimming removed 5 bases from V and 5 bases from J, with 9 bases in between. Notes on this clonotype: Its antigen is not known.

The TCR sequence derives from a woman between 18 and 29 years old with stable Graves' hyperthyroidism. Sequenced material: peripheral blood. V and J are TRBV11-2 and TRBJ2-5; no clear D. CDR3 loop: CASSRDWETQYF. CDR3 sequence (DNA): TGTGCCAGCAGCCGAGACTGGGAGACCCAGTACTTC.